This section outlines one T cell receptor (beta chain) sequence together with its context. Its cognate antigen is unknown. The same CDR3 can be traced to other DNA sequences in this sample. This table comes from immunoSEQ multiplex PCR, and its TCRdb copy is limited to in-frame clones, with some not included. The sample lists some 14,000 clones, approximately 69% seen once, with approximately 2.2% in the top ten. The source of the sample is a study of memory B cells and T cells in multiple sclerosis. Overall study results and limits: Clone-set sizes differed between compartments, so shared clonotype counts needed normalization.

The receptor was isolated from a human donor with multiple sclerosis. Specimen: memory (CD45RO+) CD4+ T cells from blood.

The CDR3 bases are TGTGCCAGCAGCGTAGGACTAGTTTCCTACGAGCAGTACTTC. It encodes CASSVGLVSYEQYF. This rearrangement joins TRBV9 to TRBJ2-7; maybe TRBD2 (6 bases). In germline, CDR1 is SGDLS, CDR2 YYNGEE. The CDR3 has 14 residues. V was clipped by 0 bases and J by 1 base, with 8 bases between them.